The entry below gives a single TCR beta chain sequence along with its context. This clonotype was seen at least ten times. The antigen it recognizes is unknown. The record has no base qualities; no much larger clone is one base away. TCR libraries were built from roughly 400 ng RNA with the Immunoverse kit, using molecular barcoded adaptors covering alpha/delta and beta/gamma chains. TCR library preparation was performed with the same RNA that was used for transcriptome sequencing. An Illumina HiSeq 4000 with 2 x 150 cycles was used to sequence the TCR libraries. Processing in the source paper ran as follows. With MiXCR, TCR reads were aligned to human V, D, J and C references and assembled into CDR3 clonotypes, with quality filtering and error correction included. Clonotype counts and gene usage diversity were analyzed with the tcR package in R. For inspection of raw mapping reads, RNA-seq reads were mapped by STAR aligner version 2.5.3a onto GRCh37 of the human genome. To test how sequencing depth affected the clonotypes detected, IR-seq fastq files were randomly downsampled with Seqtk 1.3. TCRdb cleaned the public reads at Q25 with fastp, built clones with MiXCR and kept in-frame beta chains. Entries that share a CDR3 protein sequence are merged under the most common genes and DNA. What appears here as the V and J calls and clone size reflects TCRdb's work, not the paper's. A total of some 130,000 distinct CDR3 sequences appear in this sample, over 10% of them only once. The ten largest clonotypes hold about 11% of the sample.

This record comes from a study of read filtering for tumor transcriptome and immune sequencing (dated by TCRdb to 2020 to 2021). Concerning the study at large: The cohort was composed of approximately 17 male and more than twelve female patients, with a mean age of about 65 years and an age range of about 40 to 90. Whole-transcriptome libraries were prepared with the TruSeq RNA Access Library Prep Kit after DNase treatment. TCR-region mapped reads per sample ranged from about 4.05 to 11 million with IR-seq versus only roughly 80 to 1273 with RNA-seq. Under revised international staging, roughly eight patients fell into R-ISS I, 15 to 20 into R-ISS II and six or seven into R-ISS III. One main goal was a read-filtering strategy for immune repertoire data, in particular deciding whether clonotypes backed by only one read should be removed. Using the same bone marrow samples, the study ran both targeted immune repertoire sequencing and bulk whole-transcriptome sequencing and then compared the TCR repertoires from each method. Study-wide findings and limitations: The sorted CD138-negative fraction was not purified T cells but a mixed bone marrow immune population. Single-read clonotypes made up around 82% of clonotypes but 3% to 3.5% of total reads in IR-seq, and just under 75% of clonotypes and approximately 45% of reads in RNA-seq. Removing single-read clonotypes increased the correlation between IR-seq and RNA-seq shared clonotype proportions. Compared with RNA-seq, IR-seq captured clonotypes at much higher depth and more reliably, and a smaller IR-seq throughput was enough to identify most shared clonotypes.

V was cut back by 6 bases and J by 0 bases, leaving a gap of 6 bases between them. From the cysteine up to the phenylalanine, the CDR3 has a length of 12 residues. Just the 36-base CDR3 DNA is kept, in frame starting at base 1. Each patient had bone marrow sampled at the time of active disease. Isolation of bone marrow mononuclear cells was performed by Ficoll-Hypaque density gradient centrifugation. Myeloma plasma cells were removed and CD138-negative cells were obtained by negative selection following labeling with CD138 magnetic microbeads on a MACS separator. The purity of the isolated cells was checked by flow cytometry with CD138 antibodies on an Attune NxT. TRIzol reagent was used to extract total RNA, which was then quantified with a NanoDrop spectrophotometer. Paired RNA-seq and IR-seq were performed on the CD138-negative bone marrow sample of each patient.

Input material: a population of CD138-negative cells sorted from bone marrow. The cell subset or site tag for this specimen amounts to: bone marrow mononuclear cells depleted of CD138+ plasma/myeloma cells by negative magnetic selection. In this chain, TRBV12-3 or TRBV12-4 is recombined with TRBJ2-7, with no reliable assignment of the D segment. This clonotype was sampled from a donor aged 40 or over with multiple myeloma. The CDR3 is CASRASSYEQYF. The nucleotide sequence reads TGTGCCAGCAGGGCTAGCTCCTACGAGCAGTACTTC.